The rows below give T cell receptor beta chains drawn from one sample of a study of T cell responses to AZD1222 COVID-19 vaccine. Profiled with immunoSEQ multiplex PCR; TCRdb holds only in-frame clones, not every one. The table lists over 100,000 clones, around nine tenths of them singletons. Sequenced here: peripheral blood, sampled on day 0 of AZD1222 vaccination. The receptors derive from an adult in good health. Each CDR3 is given with its conserved first and last residue. Each record gives: CDR3 length, J gene, V gene, D gene, CDR3 protein. D genes are given only for firm matches.

CDR3 length: 16
J gene: TRBJ2-1
V gene: TRBV10-1
D gene: NA
CDR3 protein: CASSLPRGSVHNEQFF

CDR3 length: 18
J gene: TRBJ2-3
V gene: TRBV5-4
D gene: TRBD2
CDR3 protein: CASSLRSAGGPSTDTQYF

CDR3 length: 15
J gene: TRBJ2-2
V gene: TRBV4-2
D gene: NA
CDR3 protein: CASSQEGANTGELFF

CDR3 length: 13
J gene: TRBJ1-1
V gene: TRBV9
D gene: NA
CDR3 protein: CASSGGMNTEAFF

CDR3 length: 13
J gene: TRBJ2-2
V gene: TRBV7-8
D gene: NA
CDR3 protein: CASSRARTGELFF

CDR3 length: 15
J gene: TRBJ2-3
V gene: TRBV7-8
D gene: NA
CDR3 protein: CASSLSGSSTDTQYF

CDR3 length: 16
J gene: TRBJ1-1
V gene: TRBV4-3
D gene: TRBD1
CDR3 protein: CASSQGSGTGGTEAFF

CDR3 length: 14
J gene: TRBJ1-2
V gene: TRBV7-3
D gene: NA
CDR3 protein: CASSLSGSPSGYTF

CDR3 length: 16
J gene: TRBJ2-2
V gene: TRBV7-3
D gene: NA
CDR3 protein: CASSPEAGWGTGELFF

CDR3 length: 14
J gene: TRBJ2-5
V gene: TRBV11-2
D gene: NA
CDR3 protein: CASSLGTLEETQYF

CDR3 length: 13
J gene: TRBJ1-3
V gene: TRBV30
D gene: NA
CDR3 protein: CAWSAGARDTIYF

CDR3 length: 12
J gene: TRBJ2-1
V gene: TRBV24-1
D gene: NA
CDR3 protein: CATSDLRQDQFF

CDR3 length: 14
J gene: TRBJ2-7
V gene: TRBV14
D gene: NA
CDR3 protein: CASSQGARGIEQYF

CDR3 length: 13
J gene: TRBJ1-2
V gene: TRBV30
D gene: NA
CDR3 protein: CAWIGLPLRGYTF

CDR3 length: 16
J gene: TRBJ1-2
V gene: TRBV11-2
D gene: NA
CDR3 protein: CASSPQGPAYNYGYTF

CDR3 length: 14
J gene: TRBJ1-1
V gene: TRBV7-8
D gene: NA
CDR3 protein: CASSPSRMNTEAFF

CDR3 length: 16
J gene: TRBJ2-1
V gene: TRBV24-1
D gene: TRBD2
CDR3 protein: CATSDASGGAFNEQFF

CDR3 length: 15
J gene: TRBJ2-7
V gene: TRBV19
D gene: NA
CDR3 protein: CASIPQGGAINEQYF

CDR3 length: 11
J gene: TRBJ1-1
V gene: TRBV14
D gene: NA
CDR3 protein: CASRANTEAFF

CDR3 length: 15
J gene: TRBJ1-3
V gene: TRBV20-1
D gene: TRBD1
CDR3 protein: CSASPGTGSGNTIYF

CDR3 length: 15
J gene: TRBJ1-5
V gene: TRBV28
D gene: TRBD1
CDR3 protein: CASTTGGLSNQPQHF

CDR3 length: 16
J gene: TRBJ2-3
V gene: TRBV7-9
D gene: NA
CDR3 protein: CASSLWQSGSPGTQYF

CDR3 length: 19
J gene: TRBJ2-4
V gene: TRBV27
D gene: NA
CDR3 protein: CASSLGTRGQTLAKNIQYF

CDR3 length: 19
J gene: TRBJ2-7
V gene: TRBV7-2
D gene: TRBD2
CDR3 protein: CASSLGSLSVRGEDYEQYF

CDR3 length: 15
J gene: TRBJ1-1
V gene: TRBV3-1/TRBV3-2
D gene: TRBD1
CDR3 protein: CASSQGTGGGSEAFF

CDR3 length: 15
J gene: TRBJ1-1
V gene: TRBV11-2
D gene: NA
CDR3 protein: CASSLRGPVGTEAFF

CDR3 length: 17
J gene: TRBJ1-2
V gene: TRBV24-1
D gene: TRBD1
CDR3 protein: CATSAPGQGFGGYGYTF

CDR3 length: 16
J gene: TRBJ2-7
V gene: TRBV20-1
D gene: NA
CDR3 protein: CSASWGPPYLTYEQYF

CDR3 length: 14
J gene: TRBJ2-7
V gene: TRBV10-3
D gene: NA
CDR3 protein: CAISSADRPYEQYF

CDR3 length: 17
J gene: TRBJ2-2
V gene: TRBV7-6
D gene: TRBD2
CDR3 protein: CASSLEAGGRSTGELFF

CDR3 length: 14
J gene: TRBJ2-7
V gene: TRBV3-1/TRBV3-2
D gene: TRBD2
CDR3 protein: CAPPPGTSSYEQYF

CDR3 length: 14
J gene: TRBJ2-5
V gene: TRBV10-3
D gene: NA
CDR3 protein: CAISLEGRGETQYF

CDR3 length: 15
J gene: TRBJ1-6
V gene: TRBV9
D gene: NA
CDR3 protein: CASSVVAGENSPLHF

CDR3 length: 17
J gene: TRBJ2-1
V gene: TRBV6-4
D gene: TRBD2
CDR3 protein: CASSDGAGGGGGNEQFF

CDR3 length: 19
J gene: TRBJ2-2
V gene: TRBV7-6
D gene: TRBD1
CDR3 protein: CASSPLYGGQGANTGELFF

CDR3 length: 13
J gene: TRBJ1-1
V gene: TRBV6-5
D gene: NA
CDR3 protein: CAGMGLLRTEAFF

CDR3 length: 15
J gene: TRBJ2-2
V gene: TRBV5-4
D gene: NA
CDR3 protein: CASSLESVHTGELFF

CDR3 length: 13
J gene: TRBJ1-6
V gene: TRBV28
D gene: NA
CDR3 protein: CASSFRPNSPLHF

CDR3 length: 12
J gene: TRBJ2-7
V gene: TRBV10-3
D gene: NA
CDR3 protein: CAILTATYEQYF

CDR3 length: 15
J gene: TRBJ2-2
V gene: TRBV18
D gene: NA
CDR3 protein: CASSPPIGGTGELFF

CDR3 length: 15
J gene: TRBJ2-1
V gene: TRBV7-3
D gene: TRBD1
CDR3 protein: CASSLQGADYNEQFF

CDR3 length: 14
J gene: TRBJ1-1
V gene: TRBV3-1/TRBV3-2
D gene: TRBD1
CDR3 protein: CASSQVDRGTEAFF

CDR3 length: 19
J gene: TRBJ1-6
V gene: TRBV28
D gene: TRBD1
CDR3 protein: CASSPPPLSGQGANSPLHF

CDR3 length: 15
J gene: TRBJ2-6
V gene: TRBV4-2
D gene: NA
CDR3 protein: CASSPKGTGANVLTF

CDR3 length: 14
J gene: TRBJ2-2
V gene: TRBV11-3
D gene: TRBD2
CDR3 protein: CASSFSGNAGELFF

CDR3 length: 15
J gene: TRBJ1-4
V gene: TRBV7-9
D gene: NA
CDR3 protein: CASSLYGATNEKLFF

CDR3 length: 13
J gene: TRBJ2-7
V gene: TRBV19
D gene: NA
CDR3 protein: CASRSDRTYEQYF